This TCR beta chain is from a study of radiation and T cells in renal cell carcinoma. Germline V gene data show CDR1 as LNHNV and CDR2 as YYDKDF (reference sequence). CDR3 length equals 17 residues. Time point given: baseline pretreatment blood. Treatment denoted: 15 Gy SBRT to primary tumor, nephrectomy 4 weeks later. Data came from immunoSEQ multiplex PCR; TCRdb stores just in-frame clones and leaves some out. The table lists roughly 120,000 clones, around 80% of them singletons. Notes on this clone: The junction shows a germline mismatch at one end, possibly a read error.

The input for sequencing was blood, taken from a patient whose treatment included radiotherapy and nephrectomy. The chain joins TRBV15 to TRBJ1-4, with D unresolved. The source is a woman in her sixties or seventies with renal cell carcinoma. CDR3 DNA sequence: TGTGCCACCAGCCGAGAGCCCCCTCCGTCAACTAATGAAAAACTGTTTTTT. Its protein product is CATSREPPPSTNEKLFF.